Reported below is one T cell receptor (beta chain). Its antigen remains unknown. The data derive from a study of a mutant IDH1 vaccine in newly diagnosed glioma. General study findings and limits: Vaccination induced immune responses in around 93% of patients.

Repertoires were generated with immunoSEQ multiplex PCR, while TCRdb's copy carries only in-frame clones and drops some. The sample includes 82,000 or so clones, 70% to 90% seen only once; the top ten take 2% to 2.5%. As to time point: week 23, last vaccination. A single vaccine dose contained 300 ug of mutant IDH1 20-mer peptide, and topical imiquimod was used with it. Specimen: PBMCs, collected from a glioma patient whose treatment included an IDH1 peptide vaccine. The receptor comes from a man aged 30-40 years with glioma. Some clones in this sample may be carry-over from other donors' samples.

CDR3 residues: CSVETPYLYNEQFF. In DNA, the CDR3 is TGCAGCGTAGAGACACCCTACCTTTACAATGAGCAGTTCTTC. V is TRBV29-1 and J is TRBJ2-1, with unresolved D. Trimming left V 6 bases short and J 4 bases short, with 16 bases between. Germline V gene sequence: CDR1 SQVTM, CDR2 ANQGSEA. This CDR3 is 14 amino acids long.